The TCR beta chain described here comes from a study of blood T cell repertoires in COVID-19. Profiling relied on immunoSEQ multiplex PCR, and the TCRdb table lists in-frame clones only, not all of them. The sample consists of under 200,000 clones, about 86% of them appearing once. The CDR3 covers 13 residues. V shed 3 bases and J 12 bases; nucleotides not matched to a gene: 6. Germline V lookup: CDR1 GTSNPN, CDR2 SVGIG (reference sequence). Input material: peripheral blood. This receptor was taken from a woman between 55 and 75 years old with COVID-19, enrolled during active disease. The gene calls are TRBV30 and TRBJ1-4, with 11 positions matching TRBD1. The CDR3 is CAWSSDRGLELFF. In nucleotides, the CDR3 is TGTGCCTGGAGCTCGGACAGGGGGCTCGAACTGTTTTTT.